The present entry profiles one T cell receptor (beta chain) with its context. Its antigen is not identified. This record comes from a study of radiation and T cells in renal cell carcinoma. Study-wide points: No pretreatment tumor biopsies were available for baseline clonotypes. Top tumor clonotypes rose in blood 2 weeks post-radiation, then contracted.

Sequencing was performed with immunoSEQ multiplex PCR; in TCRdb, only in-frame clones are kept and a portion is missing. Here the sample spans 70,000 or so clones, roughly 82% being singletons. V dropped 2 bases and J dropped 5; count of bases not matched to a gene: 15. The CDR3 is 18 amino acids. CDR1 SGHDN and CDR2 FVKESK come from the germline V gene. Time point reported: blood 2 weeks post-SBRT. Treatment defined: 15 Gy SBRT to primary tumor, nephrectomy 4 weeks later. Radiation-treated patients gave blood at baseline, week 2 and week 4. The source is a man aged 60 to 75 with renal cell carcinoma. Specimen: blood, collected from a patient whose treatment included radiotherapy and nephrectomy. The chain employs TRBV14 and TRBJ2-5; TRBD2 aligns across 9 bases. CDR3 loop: CASSQPGASGVFGETQYF. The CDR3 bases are TGTGCCAGCAGCCAACCGGGTGCTAGCGGGGTCTTTGGGGAGACCCAGTACTTC.